This T cell receptor beta chain was observed in a study of shared clonotypes between healthy human individuals. Findings of the study overall: On the whole, naive subsets had larger estimated richness than memory subsets had. Generation probabilities of non-shared clonotypes were lower (relative to those shared by all four donors).

The CDR3 is 16 residues long. Germline V gene sequence: CDR1 SGHTS, CDR2 YDEGEE. V lost 4 bases and J 2 bases, leaving 16 bases between the germline ends. On this clone: Its specificity is not known.

Produced via immunoSEQ multiplex PCR; TCRdb's table is partial and in-frame only. The sample records some 2,500,000 clones, roughly 90% being singletons. The sequencing sample was made of naive CD4+ T cells from PBMCs. Subset reported: CD45RA+ positively selected. The TCR originated in a man between 18 and 35 years old in good health. Some clones in this sample may be carry-over from other donors' samples. The chain combines TRBV5-8 with TRBJ2-1, with D perhaps matching TRBD2 (6 bases). The CDR3 DNA is TGTGCCAGCAGCGGGCCCACCGGGACTGCCTACAATGAGCAGTTCTTC. Translated, it gives CASSGPTGTAYNEQFF.